This T cell receptor beta chain was identified during a study of neurological immune-mediated disorders. Broader study findings: Multiple sclerosis patients had less TCR clonal expansion than even healthy controls, unlike HTLV-1-associated myelopathy.

One entry per CDR3 protein, called by TCRdb with MiXCR from the 5' RACE reads. The table shows around 15,000 distinct CDR3 sequences, with 7% to 9.5% occurring only once. The ends lost 4 bases at V and 9 bases at J; junction bases unmatched: 10. This CDR3 has 16 residues. Per the germline V gene, CDR1 is SGDLS and CDR2 is YYNGEE. Individuals who volunteered at a blood bank located in Maryland, USA, made up the group of healthy controls. Use was made of 1 million CD4+ or CD8+ T cells in sorted libraries. This clonotype has at least ten counts. The antigen remains undetermined. The genes are TRBV9 and TRBJ2-1; TRBD2 agrees at 13 bases. The TCR sequence derives from a man aged 50 to 60 in good health. Input material: CD8+ T cells from blood. CDR3: CASSPQLAGGPGEQFF. CDR3 sequence (DNA): TGTGCCAGCAGCCCTCAACTAGCGGGAGGGCCAGGTGAGCAGTTCTTC.